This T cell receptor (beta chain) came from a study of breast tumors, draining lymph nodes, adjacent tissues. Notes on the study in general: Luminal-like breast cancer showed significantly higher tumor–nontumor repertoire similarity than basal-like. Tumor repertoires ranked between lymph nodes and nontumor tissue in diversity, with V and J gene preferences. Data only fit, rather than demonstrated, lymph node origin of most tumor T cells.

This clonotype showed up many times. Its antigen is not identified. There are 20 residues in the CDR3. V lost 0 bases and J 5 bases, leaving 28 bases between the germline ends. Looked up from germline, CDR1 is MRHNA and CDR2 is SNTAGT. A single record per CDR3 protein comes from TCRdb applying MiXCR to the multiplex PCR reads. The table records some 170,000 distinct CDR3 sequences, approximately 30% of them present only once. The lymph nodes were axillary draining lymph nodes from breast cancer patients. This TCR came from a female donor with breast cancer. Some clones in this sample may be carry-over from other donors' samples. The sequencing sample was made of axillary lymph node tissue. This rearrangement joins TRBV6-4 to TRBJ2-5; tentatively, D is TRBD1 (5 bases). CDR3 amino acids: CASSDSKKIRIFRVGETQYF. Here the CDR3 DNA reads TGTGCCAGCAGTGACTCGAAAAAGATCCGAATTTTCAGGGTTGGGGAGACCCAGTACTTC.